A selection of T cell receptor beta chains follows, all from one sample in a study of long-term antiretroviral therapy in people with HIV. Repertoires were generated with immunoSEQ multiplex PCR, while TCRdb's copy carries only in-frame clones and drops some. The sample has tens of thousands of clones; around 87% are singletons. The source was unsorted PBMCs, collected 0.2 years before starting antiretroviral therapy. The receptors derive from a young man with HIV. Both conserved end residues are part of each CDR3. The D gene is left open where the match is weak. Size tells how often a clone was seen (once, few, many) or the class of an expanded clone, and some rows leave it out.

>TRBV11-2|TRBD1|-|TRBJ2-7
CASSLPDRGGYEQYF
TGTGCCAGCAGCTTGCCCGACAGGGGGGGCTACGAGCAGTACTTC
>TRBV7-9|-|-|TRBJ2-3
CASSLERGPPDGDTQYF
TGTGCCAGCAGCTTAGAAAGGGGACCGCCGGATGGCGATACGCAGTATTTT
>TRBV4-3|-|-|TRBJ1-1
CASSQRVAAEAFF
TGCGCCAGCAGCCAAAGGGTTGCGGCTGAAGCTTTCTTT
>TRBV7-2|-|-|TRBJ2-5
CASSEGKTQYF
TGTGCCAGCAGCGAGGGGAAGACCCAGTACTTC
>TRBV4-3|TRBD1|-|TRBJ2-1
CASSQYNRGSHNEQFF
TGCGCCAGCAGCCAATATAACAGGGGCAGCCACAATGAGCAGTTCTTC
>TRBV15|TRBD1|-|TRBJ1-2
CATSRAGGQGESNYGYTF
TGTGCCACCAGCAGAGCAGGGGGACAGGGCGAGTCTAACTATGGCTACACCTTC
>TRBV7-2|-|-|TRBJ2-7
CASSPSPGLVSYEQYF
TGTGCCAGCAGCCCAAGTCCCGGACTCGTCTCCTACGAGCAGTACTTC
>TRBV5-6|-|-|TRBJ2-1
CASSLAPLNEQFF
TGTGCCAGCAGCTTGGCCCCTCTGAATGAGCAGTTCTTC
>TRBV5-1|-|-|TRBJ2-2
CASSYSGTGELFF
TGCGCCAGCAGCTATAGCGGAACCGGGGAGCTGTTTTTT
>TRBV6-6|-|-|TRBJ2-3
CASRTVSSSSQYF
TGTGCCAGCAGGACCGTTTCCTCGAGCTCGCAGTATTTT
>TRBV19|TRBD2|-|TRBJ2-1
CASSNRVLAGGYNEQFF
TGTGCCAGTAGTAACCGCGTACTAGCGGGGGGATACAATGAGCAGTTCTTC
>TRBV7-8|TRBD1|-|TRBJ2-7
CASSNPGQGVYEQYF
TGTGCCAGCAGCAATCCGGGACAGGGGGTATACGAGCAGTACTTC
>TRBV2|TRBD1|-|TRBJ2-2
CASSQRTGASTGELFF
TGTGCCAGCAGTCAAAGGACAGGGGCGAGCACCGGGGAGCTGTTTTTT
>TRBV6-5|-|-|TRBJ1-1
CASSYTTSTEAFF
TGTGCCAGCAGTTACACAACCAGCACTGAAGCTTTCTTT
>TRBV11-2|TRBD1|-|TRBJ1-2
CASSTRPWTGADGYTF
TGTGCCAGCAGCACACGCCCCTGGACAGGGGCAGATGGCTACACCTTC
>TRBV19|TRBD2|-|TRBJ2-3
CASSLWTSGIQDTQYF
TGTGCCAGTAGTCTATGGACTAGCGGGATACAAGATACGCAGTATTTT
>TRBV27|-|-|TRBJ1-2
CASSLAGLNGYTF
TGTGCCAGCAGTTTAGCAGGGCTTAATGGCTACACCTTC
>TRBV5-1|TRBD2|-|TRBJ2-7
CASSTQPTSGRNYEQYF
TGCGCCAGCAGCACGCAGCCAACTAGCGGGAGGAACTACGAGCAGTACTTC
>TRBV6-5|-|-|TRBJ2-1
CASTSGIRGYNEQFF
TGTGCCAGCACGTCCGGGATTAGAGGCTACAATGAGCAGTTCTTC
>TRBV9|-|-|TRBJ2-3
CASSPRGDTDTQYF
TGTGCCAGCAGCCCCAGGGGGGACACAGATACGCAGTATTTT
>TRBV18|TRBD2|-|TRBJ2-1
CASSPSRGGRDEQFF
TGTGCCAGCTCACCATCACGGGGGGGCCGAGATGAGCAGTTCTTC
>TRBV6-5|-|once|TRBJ1-3
CASSLSEDGNTIYF
TGTGCCAGCAGCCTCTCCGAGGATGGAAACACCATATATTTT
>TRBV7-6|-|-|TRBJ2-3
CASSLVPTSTELRGTDTQYF
TGTGCCAGCAGCTTAGTTCCAACCTCCACTGAGCTGCGAGGCACAGATACGCAGTATTTT
>TRBV5-5|-|-|TRBJ2-2
CASSTGGELFF
TGTGCCAGCAGCACGGGCGGGGAGCTGTTTTTT
>TRBV6-1|-|-|TRBJ2-7
CASSLASGSYEQYF
TGTGCCAGCAGTTTGGCCTCGGGGTCCTACGAGCAGTACTTC
>TRBV7-6|-|-|TRBJ1-4
CASSLGGGNEKLFF
TGTGCCAGCAGCCTGGGGGGAGGTAATGAAAAACTGTTTTTT
>TRBV30|-|-|TRBJ2-3
CAWSLGGTDTQYF
TGTGCCTGGAGTCTCGGGGGCACAGATACGCAGTATTTT
>TRBV7-9|-|few|TRBJ1-1
CASGFSGTEAFF
TGTGCCAGCGGTTTTTCCGGGACAGAAGCTTTCTTT
>TRBV6-1|-|-|TRBJ2-7
CASSEAAFRSSYEQYF
TGTGCCAGCAGTGAAGCGGCATTTAGGAGCTCCTACGAGCAGTACTTC
>TRBV29-1|-|-|TRBJ1-5
CSVEADNQPQHF
TGCAGCGTTGAGGCAGATAATCAGCCCCAGCATTTT
>TRBV4-3|TRBD2|-|TRBJ2-1
CASSQTLAGGNNEQFF
TGCGCCAGCAGCCAAACCCTAGCGGGAGGGAACAATGAGCAGTTCTTC
>TRBV6-5|-|-|TRBJ2-7
CASSLSQNYEQYF
TGTGCCAGCAGCCTGTCGCAGAACTACGAGCAGTACTTC
>TRBV7-9|-|-|TRBJ2-7
CASSPTRGSGPSYEQYF
TGTGCCAGCAGCCCCACCCGGGGTAGTGGGCCCTCCTACGAGCAGTACTTC
>TRBV19|-|-|TRBJ1-1
CASSDLGEKLEAFF
TGTGCCAGTAGTGATCTAGGGGAGAAACTCGAAGCTTTCTTT
>TRBV5-4|-|-|TRBJ1-2
CASSRRGIGNYGYTF
TGTGCCAGCAGTCGTCGGGGGATAGGGAACTATGGCTACACCTTC